A selection of T cell receptor beta chains follows, all from one sample in a study of blood T cell repertoires in COVID-19. Clones were sequenced by immunoSEQ multiplex PCR, and TCRdb holds only the in-frame ones, with some missing. Among approximately 120,000 clones listed, more than 80% were seen once. The sequenced sample consisted of peripheral blood. Receptor source: a woman older than 75 with COVID-19, enrolled during active disease. Each CDR3 is given without its conserved first and last residue. Size is stated for part of the rows, as once, few or many counts, or as a class when the clone is expanded.

v_gene,abundance,j_gene,len,CDR3aa
TRBV19,-,TRBJ2-5,14,ASSIGTSGNQETQY
TRBV5-1,-,TRBJ2-1,14,ASSLGLAGYHNEQF
TRBV6-6,-,TRBJ2-7,12,ASSHGQGYYEQY
TRBV19,-,TRBJ1-2,12,ASSIDRWARGYT
TRBV6-5,once,TRBJ2-7,13,ASSLSGSYIYEQY
TRBV19,-,TRBJ1-1,12,ASRGGLSNTEAF
TRBV3-1/TRBV3-2,-,TRBJ2-1,13,ASSQEKSELYEQF
TRBV7-3,-,TRBJ2-1,10,ASSSGGNEQF
TRBV19,once,TRBJ1-1,10,ASSNTGVEAF
TRBV7-3,-,TRBJ2-2,12,ASSLTGASGELF
TRBV6-5,-,TRBJ1-2,13,ASRTGPLIPDGYT
TRBV7-8,-,TRBJ2-2,15,ASSRGLARINTGELF
TRBV7-3,-,TRBJ2-3,16,ASSLTVGTSRRTDTQY
TRBV7-8,-,TRBJ1-5,12,ASSRGTTDQPQH
TRBV9,-,TRBJ2-2,16,ASSVVDSRSANTGELF
TRBV7-6,-,TRBJ2-5,13,ASSSPGTGQETQY
TRBV10-3,-,TRBJ1-2,10,AILERNYGYT
TRBV19,-,TRBJ2-5,14,ASSIFGRGLGETQY
TRBV28,once,TRBJ2-7,10,ASRRSFYEQY
TRBV19,-,TRBJ1-5,12,ASSNPQGFKPQH
TRBV28,-,TRBJ2-7,12,ASSLLTETYEQY